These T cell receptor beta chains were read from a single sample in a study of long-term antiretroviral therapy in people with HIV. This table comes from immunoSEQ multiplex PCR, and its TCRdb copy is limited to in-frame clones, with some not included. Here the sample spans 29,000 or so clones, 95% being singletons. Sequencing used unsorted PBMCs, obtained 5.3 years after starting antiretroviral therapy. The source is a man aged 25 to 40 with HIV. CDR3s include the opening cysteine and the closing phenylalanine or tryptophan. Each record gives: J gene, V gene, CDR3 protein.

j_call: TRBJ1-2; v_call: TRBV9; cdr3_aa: CASSGQGYGYTF
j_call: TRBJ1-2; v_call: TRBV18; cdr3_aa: CASSAADNYGYTF
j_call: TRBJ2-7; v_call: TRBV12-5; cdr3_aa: CASGFAVYSGGAPNEQYF
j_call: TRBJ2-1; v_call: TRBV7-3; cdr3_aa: CASSLIVRGGEQFF
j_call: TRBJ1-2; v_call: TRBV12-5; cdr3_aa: CASGLSRPWELYGYTF
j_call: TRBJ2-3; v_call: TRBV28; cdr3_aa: CASSPNSEITDTQYF
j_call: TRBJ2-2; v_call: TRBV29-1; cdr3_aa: CSVRKNTGELFF
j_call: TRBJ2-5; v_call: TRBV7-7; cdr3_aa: CASSSVRDFGETQYF
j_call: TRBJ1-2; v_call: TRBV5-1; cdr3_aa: CASSGTGTGDGYTF
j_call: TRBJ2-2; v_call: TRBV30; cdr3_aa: CAWRGGQDTGELFF
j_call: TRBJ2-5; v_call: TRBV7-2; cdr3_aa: CASSLNQRGTQYF
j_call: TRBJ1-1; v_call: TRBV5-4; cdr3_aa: CASSPPGVKSGGNTEAFF
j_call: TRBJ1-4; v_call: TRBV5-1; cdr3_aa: CASSLGEGEKLFF